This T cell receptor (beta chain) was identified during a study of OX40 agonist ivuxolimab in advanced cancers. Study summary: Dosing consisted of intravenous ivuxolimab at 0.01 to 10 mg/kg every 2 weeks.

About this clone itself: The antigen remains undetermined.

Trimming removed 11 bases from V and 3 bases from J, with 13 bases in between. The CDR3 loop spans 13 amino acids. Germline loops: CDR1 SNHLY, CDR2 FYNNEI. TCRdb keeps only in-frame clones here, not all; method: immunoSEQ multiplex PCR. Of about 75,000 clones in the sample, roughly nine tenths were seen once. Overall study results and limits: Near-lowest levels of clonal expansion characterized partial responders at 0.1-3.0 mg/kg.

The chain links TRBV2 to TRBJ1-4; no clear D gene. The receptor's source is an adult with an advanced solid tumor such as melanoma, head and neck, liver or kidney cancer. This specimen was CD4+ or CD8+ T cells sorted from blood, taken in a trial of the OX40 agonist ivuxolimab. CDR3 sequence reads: CASFRTPNEKLFF. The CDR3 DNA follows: TGTGCCTCTTTTCGGACCCCTAATGAAAAACTGTTTTTT.